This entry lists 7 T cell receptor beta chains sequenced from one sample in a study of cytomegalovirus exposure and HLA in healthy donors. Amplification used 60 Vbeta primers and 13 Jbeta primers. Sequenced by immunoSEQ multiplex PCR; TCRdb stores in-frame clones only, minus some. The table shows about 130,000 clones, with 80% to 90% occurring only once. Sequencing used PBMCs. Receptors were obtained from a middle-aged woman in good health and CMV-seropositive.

As DNA, the CDR3 is TGTGCCATCAGTGGAGGACTAGCGGGGACCTACGAGCAGTACTTC. Residues: CAISGGLAGTYEQYF. The chain is built from TRBV10-3 and TRBJ2-5; TRBD2 matches at 12 bases. The J call may be mistaken, given a closer DNA end match to TRBJ2-7. Germline assignment: CDR1 ENHRY and CDR2 SYGVKD. This CDR3 region has 15 residues.

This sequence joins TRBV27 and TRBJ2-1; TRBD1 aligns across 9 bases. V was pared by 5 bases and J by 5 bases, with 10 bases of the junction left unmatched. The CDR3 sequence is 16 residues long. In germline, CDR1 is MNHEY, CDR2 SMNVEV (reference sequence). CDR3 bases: TGTGCCAGCAGTACAAGTATTGGGACAGGGAACAATGAGCAGTTCTTC. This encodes CASSTSIGTGNNEQFF.

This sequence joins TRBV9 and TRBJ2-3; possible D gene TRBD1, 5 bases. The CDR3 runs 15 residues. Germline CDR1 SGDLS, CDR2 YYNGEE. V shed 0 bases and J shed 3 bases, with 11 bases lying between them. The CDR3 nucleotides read TGTGCCAGCAGCGTAGCTCCGACAGCGACAGATACGCAGTATTTT. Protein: CASSVAPTATDTQYF. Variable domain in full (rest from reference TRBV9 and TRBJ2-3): DSGVTQTPKHLITATGQRVTLRCSPRSGDLSVYWYQQSLDQGLQFLIQYYNGEERAKGNILERFSAQQFPDLHSELNLSSLELGDSALYFCASSVAPTATDTQYFGPGTRLTVL.

The CDR3 DNA reads as TGTGCCAGCAGGGTGGCAGGGTTTCTGGAGACCCAGTACTTC. Translation: CASRVAGFLETQYF. The J gene is TRBJ2-5, the V gene TRBV21-1; the table's D call of TRBD1 was not tested on the DNA. TRBV21-1 is described as a pseudogene. This CDR3 comprises 14 residues.

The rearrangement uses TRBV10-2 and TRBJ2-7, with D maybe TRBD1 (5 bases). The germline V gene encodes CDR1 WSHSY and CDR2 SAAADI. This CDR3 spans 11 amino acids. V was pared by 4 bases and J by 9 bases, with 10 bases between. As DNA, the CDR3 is TGCGCCAGCAGTGCCGACAGCTGGCAGTACTTC. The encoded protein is CASSADSWQYF.

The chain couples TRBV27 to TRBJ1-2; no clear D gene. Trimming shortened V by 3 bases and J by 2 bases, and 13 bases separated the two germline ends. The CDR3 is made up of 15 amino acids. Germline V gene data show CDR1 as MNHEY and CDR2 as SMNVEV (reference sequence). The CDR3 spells CASSLWAGKNYGYTF. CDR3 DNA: TGTGCCAGCAGTTTGTGGGCGGGGAAAAACTATGGCTACACCTTC.

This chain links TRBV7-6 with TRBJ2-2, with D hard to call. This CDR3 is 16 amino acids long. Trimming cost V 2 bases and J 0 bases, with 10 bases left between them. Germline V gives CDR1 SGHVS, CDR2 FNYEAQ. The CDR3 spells CASSLNSDTNTGELFF. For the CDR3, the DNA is TGTGCCAGCAGCTTAAACAGTGATACGAACACCGGGGAGCTGTTTTTT.